What follows are 13 T cell receptor beta chains derived from one specimen sequenced in a study of cytomegalovirus exposure and HLA in healthy donors. The PCR ran on 60 Vbeta and 13 Jbeta primers. The protocol was immunoSEQ multiplex PCR, while the TCRdb copy is restricted to in-frame clones and leaves out a portion. The data hold 150,000 to 200,000 clones, with around 68% observed a single time. Sequenced input: PBMCs. Receptors were obtained from a middle-aged woman in good health and CMV-seropositive.

The chain combines TRBV7-2 with TRBJ2-7; 8 bases are shared with TRBD1. The CDR3 contains 14 residues. Germline V gene lookup returns CDR1 SGHTA and CDR2 FQGNSA. J was trimmed by 3 bases and V by 3 bases; bases with no gene match: 4. The CDR3 protein is CASSFPGQGYEQYF. Here the CDR3 DNA reads TGTGCCAGCAGCTTCCCTGGACAGGGCTACGAGCAGTACTTC.

The V call is TRBV9, the J call TRBJ2-3; 7 bases are shared with TRBD2. CDR1 SGDLS and CDR2 YYNGEE come from the germline V gene. Trimming cost V 0 bases and J 6 bases; bases outside gene matches: 7. The CDR3 is 15 amino acids. CDR3 in DNA: TGTGCCAGCAGCGTAGAGGGCGGGAGTGGGGATACGCAGTATTTT. Translated: CASSVEGGSGDTQYF.

The gene calls are TRBV19 and TRBJ2-3, with D maybe TRBD1 (5 bases). The CDR3 runs to 14 residues. Trimming shortened V by 4 bases and J by 2 bases, and 10 bases separated the two germline ends. The germline V gene encodes CDR1 LNHDA and CDR2 SQIVND (reference sequence). The CDR3 reads CASSTLGPTDTQYF. In nucleotides, the CDR3 is TGTGCCAGTAGTACTTTGGGGCCCACAGATACGCAGTATTTT.

This clone occurred a few times. The V call is TRBV15, the J call TRBJ2-7; 7 nucleotides align to TRBD2. CDR3 size: 15 residues. CDR1 LNHNV and CDR2 YYDKDF come from the germline V gene (reference sequence). V lost 4 bases, J lost 2 bases, and 8 bases stayed unmatched. The CDR3 sequence is CATSTQRGPPYEQYF. The CDR3 coding sequence is TGTGCCACCAGCACCCAGCGGGGCCCCCCCTACGAGCAGTACTTC.

This clone was seen only a few times. The chain employs TRBV27 and TRBJ2-7; 8 nucleotides agree with TRBD2. The CDR3 consists of 15 residues. The ends lost 5 bases at V and 3 bases at J; junction bases unmatched: 9. Germline CDR1 and CDR2: MNHEY and SMNVEV (reference sequence). The CDR3 sequence is CASSPRGGLVYEQYF. The CDR3 region has the DNA TGTGCCAGCAGTCCCCGGGGGGGACTAGTCTACGAGCAGTACTTC.

The rearrangement uses TRBV9 and TRBJ2-5, with TRBD1 matching over 11 bases. Germline-derived CDR1 and CDR2 are SGDLS and YYNGEE. The CDR3 runs 16 residues. With 3 bases clipped from V and 2 bases from J, the junction kept 6 bases outside the gene matches. CDR3 bases: TGTGCCAGCAGCGAGGGGGGGACAGGGGGACAAGAGACCCAGTACTTC. Its protein product is CASSEGGTGGQETQYF.

The J gene is TRBJ2-7, the V gene TRBV7-2; D might be TRBD2 (7 bases). Looked up from germline, CDR1 is SGHTA and CDR2 is FQGNSA. This CDR3 is built from 15 residues. Trimming left V 4 bases short and J 6 bases short, with 19 bases between. CDR3 residues: CASSSRGGGVGEQYF. Written as DNA, the CDR3 is TGTGCCAGCAGCTCCCGGGGCGGGGGCGTGGGCGAGCAGTACTTC.

V gene TRBV6-5 combines with J gene TRBJ1-1; tentatively, D is TRBD1 (5 bases). Germline V lookup: CDR1 MNHEY, CDR2 SVGAGI. The CDR3 sequence is 14 residues long. V was shortened by 8 bases and J by 0 bases, with 13 bases between the two germline ends. This CDR3 is CASGIGQMNTEAFF. CDR3 nucleotide sequence: TGTGCCAGCGGTATCGGACAAATGAACACTGAAGCTTTCTTT.

This clone was observed a few times. The chain combines TRBV5-4 with TRBJ2-2; 8 bases are a match to TRBD1. CDR3 length: 13 residues. Germline V gene lookup returns CDR1 SGHNT and CDR2 YYREEE (reference sequence). Losses at the gene ends were 7 bases for V and 4 bases for J; bases not matched to a gene: 3. CDR3 sequence reads: CASGQGFTGELFF. For the CDR3, the DNA is TGTGCCAGCGGACAGGGTTTCACCGGGGAGCTGTTTTTT.

The chain has TRBV5-1 and TRBJ2-7, with D tentatively TRBD2 (6 bases). Germline-derived CDR1 and CDR2 are SGHRS and YFSETQ. The CDR3 spans 14 residues. Trimming stripped 0 bases from V and 5 bases from J, with 12 bases between. The CDR3, as DNA: TGCGCCAGCAGCTTGGCGCGGGGTTCGGACGAGCAGTACTTC. This codes for CASSLARGSDEQYF.

This chain connects TRBV2 to TRBJ2-7; TRBD2 matches 10 bases. The CDR3 consists of 15 residues. The V and J ends lost 4 bases and 6 bases, in that order; junction bases with no gene match: 9. Germline V lookup: CDR1 SNHLY, CDR2 FYNNEI. The CDR3 loop reads CASSVGASGSFEQYF. DNA for the CDR3: TGTGCCAGCAGTGTGGGAGCTAGCGGGAGTTTCGAGCAGTACTTC.

This clone was detected a few times. The V call is TRBV6-5, the J call TRBJ1-1, with TRBD1 as a possible D gene (6 bases). Deletions cut 0 bases from V and 8 bases from J, with 13 bases between. This CDR3 comprises 14 residues. From germline, CDR1 is MNHEY and CDR2 SVGAGI. The CDR3 DNA is TGTGCCAGCAGTTACTCGACGACCCAGGGGGAAGCTTTCTTT. Translation: CASSYSTTQGEAFF.

J is TRBJ1-2 and V is TRBV25-1; D unclear. The germline V gene has CDR1 MGHDK and CDR2 SYGVNS. There are 13 residues in the CDR3. The ends were cut back, 8 bases at V and 8 bases at J, with 18 bases in the middle. The CDR3 sequence: CASRLGGTRGYTF. For the CDR3, the DNA is TGTGCCAGCCGCCTAGGTGGCACTAGGGGCTACACCTTC.